This paragraph reports one T cell receptor beta chain. This CDR3 contains 15 residues. V lost 6 bases to trimming and J lost 6 bases; unmatched junction nucleotides: 9. The V gene's germline CDR1 is ENHRY and CDR2 SYGVKD. The sample belongs to a study of OX40 agonist ivuxolimab in advanced cancers. The overall study: Ivuxolimab, which patients received intravenously every 2 weeks, was dosed at 0.01 to 10 mg/kg. Patients were roughly 83% male with ages roughly 23 to 79, mean 60. Two cutaneous melanoma patients and one hepatocellular carcinoma patient, three in all, had partial responses.

Method: immunoSEQ multiplex PCR; TCRdb's copy keeps in-frame clones and lacks some. The sample records some 100,000 clones, around 91% being singletons. Blood sampling was done at baseline, cycle 4 day 1, and cycle 7 day 1. The source was CD4+ or CD8+ T cells sorted from blood, collected in a trial of the OX40 agonist ivuxolimab. The receptor was derived from an adult with an advanced solid tumor such as melanoma, head and neck, liver or kidney cancer. The chain carries TRBV10-3 and TRBJ1-1; the match to TRBD1 covers 11 bases. CDR3 sequence: CAIRSGTGGDAEAFF. CDR3 coding DNA: TGTGCCATCAGATCCGGGACAGGGGGTGACGCTGAAGCTTTCTTT.